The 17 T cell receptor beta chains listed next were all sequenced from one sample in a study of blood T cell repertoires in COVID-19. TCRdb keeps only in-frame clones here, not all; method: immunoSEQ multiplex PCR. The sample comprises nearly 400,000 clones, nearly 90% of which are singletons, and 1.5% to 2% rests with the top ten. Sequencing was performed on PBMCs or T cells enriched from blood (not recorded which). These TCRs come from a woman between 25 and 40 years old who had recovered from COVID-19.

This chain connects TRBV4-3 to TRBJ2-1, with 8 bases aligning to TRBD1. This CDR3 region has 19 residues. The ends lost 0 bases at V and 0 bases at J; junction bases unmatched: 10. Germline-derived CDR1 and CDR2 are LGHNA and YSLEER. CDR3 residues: CASSQDRGTGRISYNEQFF. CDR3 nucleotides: TGCGCCAGCAGCCAAGATCGGGGGACAGGCCGCATCTCCTACAATGAGCAGTTCTTC.

CDR3 protein: CASSYLVGDSPLHF. The DNA of the CDR3 is TGTGCCAGCAGTTACTTGGTGGGAGATTCACCCCTCCACTTT. This sequence joins TRBV6-5 and TRBJ1-6; D is unresolved. V lost 1 base and J 8 bases, leaving 9 bases between the germline ends. This CDR3 region has 14 residues. CDR1 is MNHEY and CDR2 is SVGAGI in the germline V gene.

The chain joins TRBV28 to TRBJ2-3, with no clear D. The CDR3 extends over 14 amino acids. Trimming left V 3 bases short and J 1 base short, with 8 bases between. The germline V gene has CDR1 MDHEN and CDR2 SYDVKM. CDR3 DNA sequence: TGTGCCAGCAGTTTTAGCTCGGGCACAGATACGCAGTATTTT. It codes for CASSFSSGTDTQYF.

The CDR3 sequence: CASSQDRVATYEQYF. CDR3 DNA sequence: TGCGCCAGCAGCCAAGATCGGGTGGCGACCTACGAGCAGTACTTC. J is TRBJ2-7 and V is TRBV4-1; D remains unclear. Germline CDR1 MGHRA, CDR2 YSYEKL. The ends were cut back, 0 bases at V and 2 bases at J, with 11 bases in the middle. The CDR3 contains 15 residues.

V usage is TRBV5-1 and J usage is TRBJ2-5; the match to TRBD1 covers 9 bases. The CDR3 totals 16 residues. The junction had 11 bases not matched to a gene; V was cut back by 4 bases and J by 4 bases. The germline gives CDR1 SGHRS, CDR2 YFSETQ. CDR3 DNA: TGCGCCAGCAGCCACTTCCGGGACAGGGATGGAGAGACCCAGTACTTC. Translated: CASSHFRDRDGETQYF.

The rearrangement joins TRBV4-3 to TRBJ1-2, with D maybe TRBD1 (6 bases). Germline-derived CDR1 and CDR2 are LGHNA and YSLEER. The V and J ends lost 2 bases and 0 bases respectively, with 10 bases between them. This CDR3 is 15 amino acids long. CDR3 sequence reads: CASSQTTGSNYGYTF. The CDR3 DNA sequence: TGCGCCAGCAGCCAAACGACAGGTTCTAACTATGGCTACACCTTC.

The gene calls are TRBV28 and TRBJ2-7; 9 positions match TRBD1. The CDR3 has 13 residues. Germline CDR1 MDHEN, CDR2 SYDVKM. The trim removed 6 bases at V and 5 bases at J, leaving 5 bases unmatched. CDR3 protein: CASRAGTGNEQYF. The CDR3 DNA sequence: TGTGCCAGCAGGGCAGGGACAGGGAACGAGCAGTACTTC.

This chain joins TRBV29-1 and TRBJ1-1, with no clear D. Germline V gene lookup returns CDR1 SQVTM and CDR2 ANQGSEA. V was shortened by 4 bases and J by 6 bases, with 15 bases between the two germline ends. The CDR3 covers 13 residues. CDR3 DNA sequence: TGCAGCGTTGTGTGGGGAGGTGGCGCTGAAGCTTTCTTT. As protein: CSVVWGGGAEAFF. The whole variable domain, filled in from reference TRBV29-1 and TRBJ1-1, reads SAVISQKPSRDICQRGTSLTIQCQVDSQVTMMFWYRQQPGQSLTLIATANQGSEATYESGFVIDKFPISRPNLTFSTLTVSNMSPEDSSIYLCSVVWGGGAEAFFGQGTRLTVV.

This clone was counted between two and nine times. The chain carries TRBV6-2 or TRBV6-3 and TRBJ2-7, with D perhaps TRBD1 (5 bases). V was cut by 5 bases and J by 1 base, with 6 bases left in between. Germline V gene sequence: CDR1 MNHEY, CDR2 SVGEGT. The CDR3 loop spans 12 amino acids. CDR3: CASSQGSYEQYF. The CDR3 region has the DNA TGTGCCAGCAGTCAGGGTTCCTACGAGCAGTACTTC.

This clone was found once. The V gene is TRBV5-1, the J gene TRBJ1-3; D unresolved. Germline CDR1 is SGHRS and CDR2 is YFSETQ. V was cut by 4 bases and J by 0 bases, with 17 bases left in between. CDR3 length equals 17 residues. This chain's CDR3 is CASSRTVVASSGNTIYF. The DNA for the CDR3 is TGCGCCAGCAGCCGAACGGTAGTAGCGTCCTCTGGAAACACCATATATTTT.

The CDR3 region has the DNA TGTGCCAGCAGCGCCGGACAGGGTAGCACAGATACGCAGTATTTT. Translated, it gives CASSAGQGSTDTQYF. J is TRBJ2-3 and V is TRBV7-9; 8 bases align to TRBD1. V was pared by 5 bases and J by 0 bases, with 4 bases of the junction left unmatched. The CDR3 runs 15 residues. Germline CDR1 SEHNR, CDR2 FQNEAQ (reference sequence).

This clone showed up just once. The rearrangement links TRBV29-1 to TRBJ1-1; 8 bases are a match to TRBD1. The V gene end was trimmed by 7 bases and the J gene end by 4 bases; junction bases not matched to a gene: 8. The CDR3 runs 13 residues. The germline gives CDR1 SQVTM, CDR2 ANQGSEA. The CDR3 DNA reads TGCAGCGCTTCGCCAACAGGGGGCACTGAAGCTTTCTTT. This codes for CSASPTGGTEAFF. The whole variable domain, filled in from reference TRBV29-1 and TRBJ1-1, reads SAVISQKPSRDICQRGTSLTIQCQVDSQVTMMFWYRQQPGQSLTLIATANQGSEATYESGFVIDKFPISRPNLTFSTLTVSNMSPEDSSIYLCSASPTGGTEAFFGQGTRLTVV.

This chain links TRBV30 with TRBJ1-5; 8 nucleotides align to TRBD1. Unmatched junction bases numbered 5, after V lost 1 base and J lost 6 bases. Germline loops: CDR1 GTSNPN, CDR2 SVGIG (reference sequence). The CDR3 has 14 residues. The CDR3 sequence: CAWSADREGQPQHF. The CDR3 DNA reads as TGTGCCTGGAGTGCGGACAGGGAAGGTCAGCCCCAGCATTTT.

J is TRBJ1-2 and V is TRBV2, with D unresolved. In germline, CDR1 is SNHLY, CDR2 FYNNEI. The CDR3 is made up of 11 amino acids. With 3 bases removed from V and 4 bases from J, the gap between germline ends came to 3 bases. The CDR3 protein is CASSDLYGYTF. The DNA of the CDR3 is TGTGCCAGCAGTGACCTCTATGGCTACACCTTC.

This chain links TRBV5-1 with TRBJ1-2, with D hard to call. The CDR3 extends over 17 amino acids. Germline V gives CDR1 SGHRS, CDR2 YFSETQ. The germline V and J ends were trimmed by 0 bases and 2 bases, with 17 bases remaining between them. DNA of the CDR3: TGCGCCAGCAGCTTGGGTATGTTCGCAGTGTACAACTATGGCTACACCTTC. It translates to CASSLGMFAVYNYGYTF.

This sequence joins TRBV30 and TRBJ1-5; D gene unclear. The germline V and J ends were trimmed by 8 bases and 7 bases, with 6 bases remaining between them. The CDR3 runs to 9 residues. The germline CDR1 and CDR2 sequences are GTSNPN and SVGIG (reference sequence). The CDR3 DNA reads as TGTGCCGAGAACCAGCCCCAGCATTTT. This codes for CAENQPQHF.

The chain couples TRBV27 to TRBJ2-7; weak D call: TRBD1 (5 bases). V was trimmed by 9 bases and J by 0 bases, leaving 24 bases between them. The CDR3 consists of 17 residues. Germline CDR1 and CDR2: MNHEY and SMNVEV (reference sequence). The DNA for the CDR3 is TGTGCCAGTCAGGCGCAAGGATGGGGCCGTCGCTCCTACGAGCAGTACTTC. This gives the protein CASQAQGWGRRSYEQYF.